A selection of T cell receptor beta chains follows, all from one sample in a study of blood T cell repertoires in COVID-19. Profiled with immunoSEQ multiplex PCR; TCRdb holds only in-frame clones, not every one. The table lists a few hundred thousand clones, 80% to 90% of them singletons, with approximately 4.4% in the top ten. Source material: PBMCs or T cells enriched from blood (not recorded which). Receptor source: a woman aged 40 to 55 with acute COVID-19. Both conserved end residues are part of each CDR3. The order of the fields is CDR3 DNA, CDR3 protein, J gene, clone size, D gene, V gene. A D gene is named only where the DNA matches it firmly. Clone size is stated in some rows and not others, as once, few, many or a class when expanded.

TGTGCCAGCAGACCGGGACAGATAAACACTGAAGCTTTCTTT | CASRPGQINTEAFF | TRBJ1-1 | - | TRBD1 | TRBV28
TGCGCCAGCAGCTTGGATGGGGGGGCGGGCGAATCATCCCAGCATTTT | CASSLDGGAGESSQHF | TRBJ1-5 | - | - | TRBV5-1
TGTGCCACACGCACCATCTCAGGGTGGGGTATCGACACTGAAGCTTTCTTT | CATRTISGWGIDTEAFF | TRBJ1-1 | - | - | TRBV19
TGTGCCAGCAGCTTTAGATCTCCTAGCGGGAAAGTATTGGATACGCAGTATTTT | CASSFRSPSGKVLDTQYF | TRBJ2-3 | - | TRBD2 | TRBV7-2
TGTGCCAGCAGCTTGCTAGCGTCCTACAATGAGCAGTTCTTC | CASSLLASYNEQFF | TRBJ2-1 | once | - | TRBV11-2
TGTGCCAGCAGATTACAGGAAGCTAACTATGGCTACACCTTC | CASRLQEANYGYTF | TRBJ1-2 | once | - | TRBV28
TGTGCCAGCAGTTACACAACAGGACCCCTCGGCAATCAGCCCCAGCATTTT | CASSYTTGPLGNQPQHF | TRBJ1-5 | - | - | TRBV6-2/TRBV6-3
TGCAGTGCTAGAGATCTGCGGGAGAGGTTCTTC | CSARDLRERFF | TRBJ2-1 | - | TRBD2 | TRBV20-1
TGTGCCAGCAGCCTGGACAGGGGGACGTACGAGCAGTACTTC | CASSLDRGTYEQYF | TRBJ2-7 | - | TRBD1 | TRBV7-8
TGTGCCAGTAGTACGATGGCAGGGAGGCAAGAGCAGTTCTTC | CASSTMAGRQEQFF | TRBJ2-1 | - | - | TRBV19
TGTGCCAGCACCCGGGAGTGGGATCAGCCCCAGCATTTT | CASTREWDQPQHF | TRBJ1-5 | few | - | TRBV2
TGTGCCAGTAGTATACTAGCGGGAGGTGCCACAGATACGCAGTATTTT | CASSILAGGATDTQYF | TRBJ2-3 | - | TRBD2 | TRBV19
TGTGCCAGCAGAACGACCGGGACAGTGAACACTGAAGCTTTCTTT | CASRTTGTVNTEAFF | TRBJ1-1 | - | TRBD1 | TRBV6-4
TGCAGCGTCGCCGACAGCATGAACACTGAAGCTTTCTTT | CSVADSMNTEAFF | TRBJ1-1 | - | - | TRBV29-1
TGTGCCAGCAGCTTGGATGACAGGGGGAGTTTGAGGTACGAGCAGTACTTC | CASSLDDRGSLRYEQYF | TRBJ2-7 | - | TRBD1 | TRBV5-6
TGTGCCAGCAACCTCGGGACTCCGGGGGAGACCCAGTACTTC | CASNLGTPGETQYF | TRBJ2-5 | - | - | TRBV6-5
TGTGCCAGCAGTTTTTCACAGGGTAGTGGAAACACCATATATTTT | CASSFSQGSGNTIYF | TRBJ1-3 | - | - | TRBV7-2
TGTGCCAGCAGTGAATTCGTGGACAGGGGGGATCGCAATCAGCCCCAGCATTTT | CASSEFVDRGDRNQPQHF | TRBJ1-5 | - | TRBD1 | TRBV2
TGTGCCAGCAGCCGACCGATGGCGGGAGCGGAGACCCAGTACTTC | CASSRPMAGAETQYF | TRBJ2-5 | - | TRBD2 | TRBV7-9
TGTGCCAGCAGGAGCGGGGGGGCCAAAAACATTCAGTACTTC | CASRSGGAKNIQYF | TRBJ2-4 | - | TRBD2 | TRBV25-1
TGTGCTAGTGGTTTGGACAGGGCAGTTGCAACTAATGAAAAACTGTTTTTT | CASGLDRAVATNEKLFF | TRBJ1-4 | - | - | TRBV12-5
TGTGCCAGCAGTGAATCCGAGGTTTATAGCAATCAGCCCCAGCATTTT | CASSESEVYSNQPQHF | TRBJ1-5 | - | - | TRBV2
TGCAGCGTGGGAGAGGGGAACACTGAAGCTTTCTTT | CSVGEGNTEAFF | TRBJ1-1 | - | - | TRBV29-1
TGCGCCAGCAGCCAAGTGATGGCAGGACAAGGGAATGCAAAACTGTTTTTT | CASSQVMAGQGNAKLFF | TRBJ1-4 | - | - | TRBV4-3
TGTGCCAGCTCACCACGACAGGGCGGGACTGAAGCTTTCTTT | CASSPRQGGTEAFF | TRBJ1-1 | - | TRBD1 | TRBV18
TGCGCCAGCAGCCACTCACAGGGGGCGCGGCAGACCTATGGCTACACCTTC | CASSHSQGARQTYGYTF | TRBJ1-2 | - | TRBD1 | TRBV4-3
TGTGCCAGCTCACCAGGCTCACAAGAGACCCAGTACTTC | CASSPGSQETQYF | TRBJ2-5 | once | - | TRBV18
TGTGCCAGCAGTTCTGGGACTAGCGGGGCACTAGCCAAAAACATTCAGTACTTC | CASSSGTSGALAKNIQYF | TRBJ2-4 | - | TRBD2 | TRBV6-2/TRBV6-3
TGTGCCAGCAGCGAAACTAGCGGGGGGAGAGGTGAGCAGTTCTTC | CASSETSGGRGEQFF | TRBJ2-1 | - | TRBD2 | TRBV2
TGTGCCAGCAGCTTAGCCCCGGGACTAGCGGACAACAATGAGCAGTTCTTC | CASSLAPGLADNNEQFF | TRBJ2-1 | - | TRBD2 | TRBV7-6
TGTGCCAGCAGACGACAGGAAGGCATCTCCTACGAGCAGTACTTC | CASRRQEGISYEQYF | TRBJ2-7 | - | - | TRBV28
TGTGCCAGCAGCTTGGGATTGAGACTAGGAGACACAGATACGCAGTATTTT | CASSLGLRLGDTDTQYF | TRBJ2-3 | - | - | TRBV5-4
TGTGCCAGCAGTTACTCTGGACTGGTACAAGAGACCCAGTACTTC | CASSYSGLVQETQYF | TRBJ2-5 | - | - | TRBV6-5
TGTGCCAGCAGCCATGAGGGAAATTCGCCCGGCTACACCTTC | CASSHEGNSPGYTF | TRBJ1-2 | once | - | TRBV3-1/TRBV3-2
TGTGCCAGTAGTATCCTCGGCAATCAGCCCCAGCATTTT | CASSILGNQPQHF | TRBJ1-5 | - | - | TRBV19
TGTGCCAGCAGCTTGGGGACAGGGTATTCACCCCTCCACTTT | CASSLGTGYSPLHF | TRBJ1-6 | - | TRBD1 | TRBV7-3
TGTGCCAGCGGGTCTCAAGCGGGAGTCATAGATACGCAGTATTTT | CASGSQAGVIDTQYF | TRBJ2-3 | once | TRBD2 | TRBV7-9
TGTGCCAGCAGCGTAGACGGGCGGACTTACAATGAGCAGTTCTTC | CASSVDGRTYNEQFF | TRBJ2-1 | - | - | TRBV9
TGTGCCAGCAGTTTAAGGACAGGGAGAGAGACCCAGTACTTC | CASSLRTGRETQYF | TRBJ2-5 | - | TRBD1 | TRBV6-5
TGTGCCATCAGTGAGTCGGGGACTAGCGGGCCAAGGGAGCAGTTCTTC | CAISESGTSGPREQFF | TRBJ2-1 | - | TRBD2 | TRBV10-3